These T cell receptor beta chains were read from a single sample in a study of T cells in Graves' hyperthyroidism and ophthalmopathy. TCRdb analysed the multiplex PCR reads with MiXCR anew, one entry per CDR3 protein. Among 500,000 to 600,000 distinct CDR3 sequences listed, nearly 20% were seen once. The sequenced sample consisted of blood. The receptor source for this set is a middle-aged man with Graves' ophthalmopathy. Both conserved end residues are part of each CDR3. D genes are given only for firm matches. Only some rows state a clone size, as once, few, many or a class for expanded clones.

abundance	j_gene	v_gene	d_gene	CDR3aa	CDR3nt
.	TRBJ2-7	TRBV4-2	TRBD2	CASSQGTSGEEQYF	TGTGCCAGCAGCCAAGGGACTAGCGGGGAAGAGCAGTACTTC
.	TRBJ2-1	TRBV9	.	CASSVDGRTHNEQFF	TGTGCCAGCAGCGTAGACGGGAGAACTCACAATGAGCAGTTCTTC
few	TRBJ2-1	TRBV6-1	TRBD2	CASVPGTSVDEQFF	TGTGCCAGCGTTCCGGGGACTAGTGTTGATGAGCAGTTCTTC
.	TRBJ2-7	TRBV5-6	.	CASSFFSTGLVEQYF	TGTGCCAGCAGCTTCTTCTCGACAGGATTAGTAGAGCAGTACTTC
.	TRBJ1-2	TRBV5-6	.	CASSLGSGNGYTF	TGTGCCAGCAGCTTGGGATCTGGGAATGGCTACACCTTC
.	TRBJ1-3	TRBV5-1	.	CASSDVRTNSGNTIYF	TGCGCCAGCAGTGATGTCAGAACCAACTCTGGAAACACCATATATTTT
many	TRBJ1-1	TRBV28	.	CASSYAGASNTEAFF	TGTGCCAGCAGCTATGCCGGGGCCTCGAACACTGAAGCTTTCTTT
few	TRBJ2-7	TRBV14	.	CASSQSRYEQYF	TGTGCCAGCAGCCAGTCCCGTTACGAGCAGTACTTC
.	TRBJ2-1	TRBV11-1	.	CASSLRGELYNEQFF	TGCGCCAGCAGCTTGAGGGGGGAGCTCTACAATGAGCAGTTCTTC
many	TRBJ1-1	TRBV2	TRBD1	CATRQGRDTEAFF	TGTGCCACAAGACAGGGCCGTGACACTGAAGCTTTCTTT
many	TRBJ2-7	TRBV6-2/TRBV6-3	TRBD2	CASSRTSGTYEQYF	TGTGCCAGCAGTAGGACTAGCGGAACCTACGAGCAGTACTTC
.	TRBJ2-7	TRBV6-2/TRBV6-3	TRBD1	CASRTGQGISYEQYF	TGTGCCAGCAGGACAGGACAGGGCATTTCCTACGAGCAGTACTTC
.	TRBJ2-7	TRBV29-1	TRBD2	CSVGTSGAYEQYF	TGCAGCGTCGGGACTAGCGGGGCCTACGAGCAGTACTTC
once	TRBJ1-6	TRBV27	.	CASSSRQLRSPLHF	TGTGCCAGCAGCAGCCGACAACTCCGATCACCCCTCCACTTT
.	TRBJ2-1	TRBV7-3	.	CASSLTFARDEQFF	TGTGCCAGCAGCTTAACGTTCGCGAGGGATGAGCAGTTCTTC
many	TRBJ2-1	TRBV5-1	.	CASSLAAEHEQFF	TGCGCCAGCAGCTTGGCAGCGGAACATGAGCAGTTCTTC
.	TRBJ2-2	TRBV29-1	TRBD2	CSVGVAGTNTGELFF	TGCAGCGTTGGAGTAGCGGGGACGAACACCGGGGAGCTGTTTTTT
.	TRBJ1-2	TRBV12-3/TRBV12-4	.	CASSFRVVGGYTF	TGTGCCAGCAGTTTTAGGGTTGTGGGCGGCTACACCTTC
.	TRBJ2-6	TRBV27	TRBD1	CASSRGLGANVLTF	TGTGCCAGCAGTAGGGGGCTTGGGGCCAACGTCCTGACTTTC
many	TRBJ2-1	TRBV3-1	TRBD2	CASSHLRGAGSEQFF	TGTGCCAGCAGCCATTTGCGGGGGGCCGGTAGTGAGCAGTTCTTC
.	TRBJ2-1	TRBV7-2	.	CASSLEVRWESAYNEQFF	TGTGCCAGCAGCTTAGAGGTGAGGTGGGAGTCGGCCTACAATGAGCAGTTCTTC
.	TRBJ2-7	TRBV20-1	.	CSASGSQVSSYEQYF	TGCAGTGCTAGTGGGTCTCAAGTGAGCTCCTACGAGCAGTACTTC
few	TRBJ1-2	TRBV29-1	TRBD1	CSVVGGTGVAYGYTF	TGCAGCGTTGTGGGGGGGACAGGGGTAGCCTATGGCTACACCTTC
.	TRBJ1-2	TRBV9	.	CASSDSYGYGYTF	TGTGCCAGCAGCGATAGTTACGGCTATGGCTACACCTTC
many	TRBJ2-4	TRBV28	.	CASSLSEGSDIQYF	TGTGCCAGCAGTTTATCGGAAGGGTCGGACATTCAGTACTTC
few	TRBJ2-5	TRBV27	.	CASKRPGREETQYF	TGTGCCAGCAAAAGACCGGGACGTGAGGAGACCCAGTACTTC
few	TRBJ2-5	TRBV12-3/TRBV12-4	.	CASSIRTQETQYF	TGTGCCAGCAGCATTAGGACCCAAGAGACCCAGTACTTC
many	TRBJ2-7	TRBV28	TRBD2	CASRTYLAGGYEQYF	TGTGCCAGCAGGACCTATCTAGCGGGTGGCTACGAGCAGTACTTC